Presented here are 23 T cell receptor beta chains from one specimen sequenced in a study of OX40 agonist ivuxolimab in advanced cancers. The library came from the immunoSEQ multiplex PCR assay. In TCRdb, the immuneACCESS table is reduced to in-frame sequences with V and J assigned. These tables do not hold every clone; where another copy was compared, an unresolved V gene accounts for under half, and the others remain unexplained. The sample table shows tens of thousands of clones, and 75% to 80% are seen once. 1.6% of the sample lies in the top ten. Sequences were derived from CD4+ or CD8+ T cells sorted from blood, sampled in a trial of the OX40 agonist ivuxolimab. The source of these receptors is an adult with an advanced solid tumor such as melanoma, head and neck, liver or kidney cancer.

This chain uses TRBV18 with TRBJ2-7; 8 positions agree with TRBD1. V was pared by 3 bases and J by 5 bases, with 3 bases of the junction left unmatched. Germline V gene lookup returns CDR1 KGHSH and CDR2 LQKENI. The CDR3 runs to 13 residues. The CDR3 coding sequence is TGTGCCAGCTCACCCGAGGACAGGGACGAGCAGTACTTC. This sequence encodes CASSPEDRDEQYF.

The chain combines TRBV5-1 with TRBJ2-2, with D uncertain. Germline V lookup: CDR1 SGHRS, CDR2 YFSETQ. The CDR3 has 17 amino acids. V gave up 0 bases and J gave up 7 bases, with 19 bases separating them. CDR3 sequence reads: CASSLEWLQPEIGELFF. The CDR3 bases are TGCGCCAGCAGCTTGGAGTGGTTACAGCCGGAAATCGGGGAGCTGTTTTTT.

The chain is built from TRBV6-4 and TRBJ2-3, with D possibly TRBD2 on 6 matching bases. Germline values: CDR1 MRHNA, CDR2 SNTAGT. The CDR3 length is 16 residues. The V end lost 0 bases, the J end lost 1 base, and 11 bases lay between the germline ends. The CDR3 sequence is CASSDSSASGTDTQYF. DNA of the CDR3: TGTGCCAGCAGTGACTCGAGTGCTAGCGGCACAGATACGCAGTATTTT.

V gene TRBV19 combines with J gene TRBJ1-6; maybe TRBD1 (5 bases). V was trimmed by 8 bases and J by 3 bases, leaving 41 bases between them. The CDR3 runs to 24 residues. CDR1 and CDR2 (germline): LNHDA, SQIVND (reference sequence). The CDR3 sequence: CASARDPDSPGVPRTANYNSPLHF. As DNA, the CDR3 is TGTGCCAGTGCACGGGACCCGGACTCTCCCGGCGTTCCCCGGACCGCGAACTATAATTCACCCCTCCACTTT.

The CDR3 sequence: CASSYQGAPTEAFF. As DNA, the CDR3 is TGTGCCAGCAGTTACCAGGGGGCGCCCACTGAAGCTTTCTTT. V usage is TRBV6-6 and J usage is TRBJ1-1; 8 bases line up with TRBD1. Per germline, CDR1 MNHNY and CDR2 SVGAGI (reference sequence). J gave up 4 bases and V 2 bases, and 3 bases lay outside the gene matches. The CDR3 loop spans 14 amino acids.

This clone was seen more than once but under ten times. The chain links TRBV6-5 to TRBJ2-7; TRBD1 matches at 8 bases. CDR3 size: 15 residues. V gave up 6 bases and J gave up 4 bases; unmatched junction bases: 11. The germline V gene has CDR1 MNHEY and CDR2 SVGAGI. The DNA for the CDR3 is TGTGCCAGCAGATCCTCTCGGACAGGGAAATACGAGCAGTACTTC. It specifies CASRSSRTGKYEQYF.

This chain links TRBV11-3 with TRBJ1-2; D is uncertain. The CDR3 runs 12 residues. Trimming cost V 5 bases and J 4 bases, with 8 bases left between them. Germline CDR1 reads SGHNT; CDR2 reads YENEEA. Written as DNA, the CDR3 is TGTGCCAGCAGCCACGGTGGCTATGGCTACACCTTC. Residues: CASSHGGYGYTF. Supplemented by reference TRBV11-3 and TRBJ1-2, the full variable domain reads EAGVVQSPRYKIIEKKQPVAFWCNPISGHNTLYWYLQNLGQGPELLIRYENEEAVDDSQLPKDRFSAERLKGVDSTLKIQPAELGDSAVYLCASSHGGYGYTFGSGTRLTVV.

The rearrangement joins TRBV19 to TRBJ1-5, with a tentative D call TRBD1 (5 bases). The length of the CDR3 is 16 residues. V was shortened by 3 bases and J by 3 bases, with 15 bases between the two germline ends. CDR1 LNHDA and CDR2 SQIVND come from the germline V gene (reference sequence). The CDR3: CASSIHPGQNNQPQHF. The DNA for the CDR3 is TGTGCCAGTAGTATCCATCCAGGACAAAACAATCAGCCCCAGCATTTT.

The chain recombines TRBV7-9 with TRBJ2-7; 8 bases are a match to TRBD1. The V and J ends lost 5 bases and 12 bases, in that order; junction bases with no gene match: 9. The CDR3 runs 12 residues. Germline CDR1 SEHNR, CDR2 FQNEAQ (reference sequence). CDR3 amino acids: CASSVFGQGPYF. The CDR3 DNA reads TGTGCCAGCAGCGTATTTGGACAGGGTCCGTACTTC. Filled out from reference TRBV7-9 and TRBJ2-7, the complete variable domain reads DTGVSQNPRHKITKRGQNVTFRCDPISEHNRLYWYRQTLGQGPEFLTYFQNEAQLEKSRLLSDRFSAERPKGSFSTLEIQRTEQGDSAMYLCASSVFGQGPYFGPGTRLTVT.

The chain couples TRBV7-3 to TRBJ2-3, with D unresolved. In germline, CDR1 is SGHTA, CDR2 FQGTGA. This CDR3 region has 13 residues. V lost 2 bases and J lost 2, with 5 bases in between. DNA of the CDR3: TGTGCCAGCAGCTTAGGCCCCACAGATACGCAGTATTTT. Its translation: CASSLGPTDTQYF.

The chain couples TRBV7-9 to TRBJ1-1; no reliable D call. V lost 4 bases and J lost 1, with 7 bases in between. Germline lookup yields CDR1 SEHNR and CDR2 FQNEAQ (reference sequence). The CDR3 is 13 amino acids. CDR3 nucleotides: TGTGCCAGCAGCTCCTACAGGAACACTGAAGCTTTCTTT. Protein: CASSSYRNTEAFF.

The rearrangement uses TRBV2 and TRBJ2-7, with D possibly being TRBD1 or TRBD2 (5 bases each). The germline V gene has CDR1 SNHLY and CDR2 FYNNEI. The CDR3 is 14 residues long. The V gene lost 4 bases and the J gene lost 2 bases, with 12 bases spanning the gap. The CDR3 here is CASSVGTDPYEQYF. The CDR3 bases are TGTGCCAGCAGTGTGGGGACGGATCCCTACGAGCAGTACTTC.

CDR3 sequence: CASSAFQETQYF. The CDR3 coding sequence is TGTGCCAGCAGCGCATTCCAAGAGACCCAGTACTTC. V and J are TRBV5-4 and TRBJ2-5; D ambiguous. CDR3 length: 12 residues. With 4 bases removed from V and 1 base from J, the gap between germline ends came to 5 bases. Germline CDR1 SGHNT, CDR2 YYREEE (reference sequence).

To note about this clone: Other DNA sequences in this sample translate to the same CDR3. The CDR3 nucleotides read TGTGCCAGCAGCCGCTCTTCGGGTGTAGGGACTGGCTACACCTTC. As protein: CASSRSSGVGTGYTF. V usage is TRBV14 and J usage is TRBJ1-2, with TRBD1 as a possible D gene (5 bases). The V end was cut by 4 bases, the J end by 7 bases, with 19 bases between. The germline V gene encodes CDR1 SGHDN and CDR2 FVKESK. CDR3 length equals 15 residues.

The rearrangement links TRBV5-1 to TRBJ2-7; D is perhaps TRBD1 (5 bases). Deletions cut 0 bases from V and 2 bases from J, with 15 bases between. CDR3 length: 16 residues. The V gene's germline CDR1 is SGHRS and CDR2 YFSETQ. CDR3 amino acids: CASSLAVAGQPYEQYF. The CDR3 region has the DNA TGCGCCAGCAGCTTGGCCGTGGCAGGGCAACCCTACGAGCAGTACTTC.

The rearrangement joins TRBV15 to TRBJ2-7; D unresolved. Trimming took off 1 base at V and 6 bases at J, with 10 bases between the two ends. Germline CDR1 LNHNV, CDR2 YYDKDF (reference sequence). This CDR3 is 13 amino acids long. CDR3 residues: CATSRVGLREQYF. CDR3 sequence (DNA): TGTGCCACCAGCAGAGTGGGGTTGCGCGAGCAGTACTTC.

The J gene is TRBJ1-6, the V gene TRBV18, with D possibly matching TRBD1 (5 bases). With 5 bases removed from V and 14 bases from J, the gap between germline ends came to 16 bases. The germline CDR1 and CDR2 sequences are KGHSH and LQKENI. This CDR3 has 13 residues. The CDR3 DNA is TGTGCCAGCTCAGTGACCAGGGAGTCGACCCTCCACTTT. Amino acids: CASSVTRESTLHF.

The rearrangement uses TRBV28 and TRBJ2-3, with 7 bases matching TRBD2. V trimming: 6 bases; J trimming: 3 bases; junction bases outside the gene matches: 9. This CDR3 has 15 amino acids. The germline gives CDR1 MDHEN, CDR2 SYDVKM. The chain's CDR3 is CASSKNPGLTDTQYF. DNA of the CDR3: TGTGCCAGCAGCAAGAACCCGGGACTAACAGATACGCAGTATTTT. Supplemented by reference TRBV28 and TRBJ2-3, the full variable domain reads DVKVTQSSRYLVKRTGEKVFLECVQDMDHENMFWYRQDPGLGLRLIYFSYDVKMKEKGDIPEGYSVSREKKERFSLILESASTNQTSMYLCASSKNPGLTDTQYFGPGTRLTVL.

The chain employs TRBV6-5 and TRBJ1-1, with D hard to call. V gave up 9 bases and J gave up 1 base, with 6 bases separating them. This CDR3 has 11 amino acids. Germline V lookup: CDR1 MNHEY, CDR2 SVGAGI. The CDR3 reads CASRRNTEAFF. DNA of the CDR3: TGTGCCAGTAGGAGGAACACTGAAGCTTTCTTT.

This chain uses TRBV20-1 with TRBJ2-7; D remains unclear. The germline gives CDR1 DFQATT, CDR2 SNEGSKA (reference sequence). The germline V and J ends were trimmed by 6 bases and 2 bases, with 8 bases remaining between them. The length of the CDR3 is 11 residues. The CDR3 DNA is TGCAGTGCCACGACCGCCTACGAGCAGTACTTC. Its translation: CSATTAYEQYF.

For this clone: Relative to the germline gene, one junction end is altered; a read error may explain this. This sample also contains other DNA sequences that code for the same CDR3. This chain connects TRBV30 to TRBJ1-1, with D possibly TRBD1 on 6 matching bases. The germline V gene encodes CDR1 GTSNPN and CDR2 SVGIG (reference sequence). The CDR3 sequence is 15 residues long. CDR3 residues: CAWREVGFWDTEAFF. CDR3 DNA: TGTGCCTGGAGGGAGGTAGGGTTTTGGGACACTGAAGCTTTTTTT.

For the CDR3, the DNA is TGTGCCAGCATTTTGTCGGGGGGCCGGTACAATGAGCAGTTCTTC. This codes for CASILSGGRYNEQFF. J is TRBJ2-1 and V is TRBV7-2, with D possibly TRBD2 on 7 matching bases. The CDR3 loop spans 15 amino acids. V lost 7 bases and J 4 bases, leaving 17 bases between the germline ends. CDR1 is SGHTA and CDR2 is FQGNSA in the germline V gene.

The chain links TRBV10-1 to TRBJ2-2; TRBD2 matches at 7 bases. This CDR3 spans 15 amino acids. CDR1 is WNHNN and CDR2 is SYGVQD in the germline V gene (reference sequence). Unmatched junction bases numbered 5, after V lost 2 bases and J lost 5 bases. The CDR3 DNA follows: TGCGCCAGCAGTGAGCGAGCGGGGCGAACCGGGGAGCTGTTTTTT. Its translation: CASSERAGRTGELFF.